The rows below give T cell receptor beta chains drawn from one sample of a study of shared clonotypes between healthy human individuals. The table came from immunoSEQ multiplex PCR; TCRdb's copy has only in-frame clones and leaves some out. The table records 2 million to 3 million clones, more than 85% of them present only once. Material: naive CD4+ T cells from PBMCs. The receptors stem from a man younger than 35 in good health. Some clones in this sample may be carry-over from other donors' samples. CDR3s include the opening cysteine and the closing phenylalanine or tryptophan. D genes are given only for firm matches. Clone size appears in some rows only: once, few, many, or a class for an expanded clone.

>TRBJ2-5|.|TRBV6-1|.
CASRQRTGETQYF
TGTGCCAGCAGACAGAGAACGGGAGAGACCCAGTACTTC
>TRBJ2-7|.|TRBV28|TRBD1
CASSPSGQGFIGYEQYF
TGTGCCAGCAGTCCGTCGGGACAGGGTTTTATAGGTTACGAGCAGTACTTC
>TRBJ2-1|.|TRBV12-2|.
CASRPPGGRAPNEQFF
TGTGCAAGTCGCCCTCCGGGCGGGAGGGCTCCCAATGAGCAGTTCTTC
>TRBJ2-4|.|TRBV28|.
CASSPPGSKNIQYF
TGTGCCAGCAGTCCGCCAGGGAGTAAAAACATTCAGTACTTC
>TRBJ2-1|.|TRBV5-4|TRBD2
CASSSLAGAGNEQFF
TGTGCCAGCAGCTCCCTAGCGGGAGCTGGCAATGAGCAGTTCTTC
>TRBJ2-2|.|TRBV5-1|TRBD2
CASSILTSNTGELFF
TGCGCCAGCAGCATACTGACTAGCAACACCGGGGAGCTGTTTTTT
>TRBJ1-1|few|TRBV19|.
CASSIGRVPNTEAFF
TGTGCCAGTAGTATAGGCAGGGTCCCTAACACTGAAGCTTTCTTT
>TRBJ2-3|.|TRBV19|.
CASSMDGYGDTQYF
TGTGCCAGTAGTATGGATGGATACGGAGATACGCAGTATTTT
>TRBJ2-7|.|TRBV6-1|TRBD1
CASSRQGVSYEQYF
TGTGCCAGCAGCCGCCAGGGGGTCTCCTACGAGCAGTACTTC
>TRBJ2-7|once|TRBV7-2|.
CASSFGDRLNEQYF
TGTGCCAGCAGCTTCGGTGACAGGCTCAACGAGCAGTACTTC
>TRBJ2-1|.|TRBV5-1|.
CASSLPTTYNEQFF
TGCGCCAGCAGCTTGCCCACCACCTACAATGAGCAGTTCTTC
>TRBJ1-5|.|TRBV10-1|.
CASRPGQSGEVGSNQPQHF
TGCGCCAGCAGACCTGGACAAAGCGGTGAGGTTGGTAGCAATCAGCCCCAGCATTTT
>TRBJ1-3|.|TRBV29-1|.
CSVEEGVSGNTIYF
TGCAGCGTTGAAGAGGGGGTGAGCGGAAACACCATATATTTT
>TRBJ2-7|.|TRBV28|.
CASSSSSFGTIEPYEQYF
TGTGCCAGCAGTTCAAGCTCGTTCGGGACAATTGAGCCCTACGAGCAGTACTTC
>TRBJ1-2|.|TRBV27|.
CASSLVWRRANYGYTF
TGTGCCAGCAGCCTAGTTTGGAGGAGAGCTAACTATGGCTACACCTTC
>TRBJ1-2|.|TRBV6-5|.
CASSYKGQNYGYTF
TGTGCCAGCAGTTACAAAGGACAGAACTATGGCTACACCTTC
>TRBJ2-7|.|TRBV28|.
CASSPPGPGSYEQYF
TGTGCCAGCAGTCCTCCGGGCCCCGGCTCCTACGAGCAGTACTTC
>TRBJ1-4|.|TRBV7-2|.
CASSPGTMEKLFF
TGTGCCAGCAGCCCCGGGACAATGGAAAAACTGTTTTTT
>TRBJ2-7|.|TRBV27|.
CASSLRDGNYEQYF
TGTGCCAGCAGTTTAAGGGACGGGAACTACGAGCAGTACTTC
>TRBJ2-1|once|TRBV4-1|.
CASSQVFPRGSQFF
TGCGCCAGCAGCCAAGTATTTCCTAGGGGGTCGCAGTTCTTC
>TRBJ2-5|once|TRBV29-1|.
CSVVTGIETQYF
TGCAGCGTTGTAACGGGAATAGAGACCCAGTACTTC
>TRBJ2-3|once|TRBV28|.
CASSLYSAGITDTQYF
TGTGCCAGCAGTTTATATTCGGCAGGCATCACAGATACGCAGTATTTT
>TRBJ1-1|.|TRBV18|.
CASSRAEYTEAFF
TGTGCCAGCTCACGTGCGGAGTACACTGAAGCTTTCTTT
>TRBJ1-3|.|TRBV5-1|.
CASSLNWVGGNTIYF
TGCGCCAGCAGCTTGAATTGGGTAGGAGGAAACACCATATATTTT
>TRBJ1-1|.|TRBV5-8|.
CASSFESLAFF
TGTGCCAGCAGCTTTGAGTCGCTTGCTTTCTTT
>TRBJ2-1|.|TRBV4-3|.
CASSQTMGDNYNEQFF
TGCGCCAGCAGCCAAACAATGGGGGACAACTACAATGAGCAGTTCTTC
>TRBJ2-5|once|TRBV28|TRBD1
CASSSRQGERETQYF
TGTGCCAGCAGTTCCCGACAGGGGGAACGGGAGACCCAGTACTTC
>TRBJ2-1|.|TRBV6-5|TRBD2
CASSSPRSGGNEQFF
TGTGCCAGCAGTTCCCCAAGGAGCGGGGGGAATGAGCAGTTCTTC
>TRBJ1-5|.|TRBV30|TRBD1
CAWATGPSNQPQHF
TGTGCCTGGGCGACAGGGCCGAGCAATCAGCCCCAGCATTTT
>TRBJ2-3|.|TRBV4-2|TRBD2
CASSREASGRTDTQYF
TGTGCCAGCAGCCGAGAGGCTAGCGGGAGGACAGATACGCAGTATTTT
>TRBJ2-7|.|TRBV7-6|.
CASSAGGAALRGEQYF
TGTGCCAGCAGCGCCGGGGGCGCGGCATTGAGGGGCGAGCAGTACTTC
>TRBJ1-2|.|TRBV7-9|TRBD1
CASSSLPPGQLNYGYTF
TGTGCCAGCAGCTCCCTCCCCCCGGGACAGCTGAACTATGGCTACACCTTC
>TRBJ2-1|.|TRBV6-5|.
CASSKRMGGNEQFF
TGTGCCAGCAGCAAGCGGATGGGGGGCAATGAGCAGTTCTTC
>TRBJ2-7|.|TRBV5-4|TRBD1
CASSLQTGGSDEQYF
TGTGCCAGCAGCTTGCAGACAGGGGGCAGCGACGAGCAGTACTTC
>TRBJ1-2|.|TRBV5-1|.
CASSFGGVYGYTF
TGCGCCAGCAGCTTCGGGGGCGTCTATGGCTACACCTTC
>TRBJ2-5|once|TRBV5-5|.
CASSPTTQETQYF
TGTGCCAGCAGCCCGACAACACAAGAGACCCAGTACTTC
>TRBJ2-5|.|TRBV30|TRBD2
CAWTSGMYQETQYF
TGTGCCTGGACTAGCGGAATGTACCAAGAGACCCAGTACTTC
>TRBJ1-5|.|TRBV5-8|.
CASSVGSNQPQHF
TGTGCCAGCAGCGTGGGCAGCAATCAGCCCCAGCATTTT
>TRBJ2-3|.|TRBV5-1|.
CASSLDPYTGNSADTQYF
TGCGCCAGCAGCTTGGACCCTTATACAGGGAATAGCGCAGATACGCAGTATTTT
>TRBJ1-4|.|TRBV2|TRBD1
CASNDRGISEKLFF
TGTGCCAGCAACGACAGGGGAATTTCGGAAAAACTGTTTTTT
>TRBJ1-4|.|TRBV19|TRBD1
CASSPRTGLGEKLFF
TGTGCCAGTAGTCCACGGACAGGGCTAGGAGAAAAACTGTTTTTT
>TRBJ2-1|.|TRBV10-1|.
CASSESWGRGEQFF
TGCGCCAGCAGTGAGAGTTGGGGGCGCGGTGAGCAGTTCTTC
>TRBJ1-5|.|TRBV6-5|TRBD1
CASNNRGPNQPQHF
TGTGCCAGCAACAACAGGGGACCTAATCAGCCCCAGCATTTT
>TRBJ1-5|once|TRBV19|.
CASSRSVGNQPQHF
TGTGCCAGTAGCCGTTCTGTTGGCAATCAGCCCCAGCATTTT
>TRBJ1-5|few|TRBV28|TRBD1
CASSFTGVGSNQPQHF
TGTGCCAGCAGTTTCACAGGGGTGGGGAGCAATCAGCCCCAGCATTTT
>TRBJ2-1|.|TRBV5-4|.
CASRPSGTDYNEQFF
TGTGCCAGCAGGCCTTCCGGGACTGATTACAATGAGCAGTTCTTC